The next 28 T cell receptor beta chains were all read from a single sample in a study of blood T cell repertoires in COVID-19. Data came from immunoSEQ multiplex PCR; TCRdb stores just in-frame clones and leaves some out. The sample gives 200,000 to 300,000 clones, around 83% of which show up once; 1.5% to 1.9% is in the top ten. The sample taken for sequencing was peripheral blood. The receptors were sampled from a woman in her thirties or forties who had recovered from COVID-19.

This rearrangement joins TRBV7-9 to TRBJ1-6; D uncertain. CDR1 and CDR2 from the germline V gene are SEHNR and FQNEAQ (reference sequence). The V gene lost 5 bases and the J gene lost 7 bases, with 15 bases spanning the gap. The CDR3 spans 15 residues. CDR3 nucleotides: TGTGCCAGCAGCCGCGGGATCGCGGGGAATTCACCCCTCCACTTT. Its translation is CASSRGIAGNSPLHF. The full variable domain, its missing parts supplied by reference TRBV7-9 and TRBJ1-6, is DTGVSQNPRHKITKRGQNVTFRCDPISEHNRLYWYRQTLGQGPEFLTYFQNEAQLEKSRLLSDRFSAERPKGSFSTLEIQRTEQGDSAMYLCASSRGIAGNSPLHFGNGTRLTVT.

The V and J genes are TRBV10-2 and TRBJ1-6; D not resolved. From germline, CDR1 is WSHSY and CDR2 SAAADI. V was shortened by 3 bases and J by 10 bases, with 13 bases between the two germline ends. The CDR3 contains 14 residues. CDR3: CASSEGGGQSPLHF. DNA for the CDR3: TGCGCCAGCAGTGAAGGAGGCGGGCAATCACCCCTCCACTTT.

This chain connects TRBV7-7 to TRBJ2-2; D is unclear. The ends were cut back, 1 base at V and 1 base at J, with 4 bases in the middle. The CDR3 runs 14 residues. CDR1 SSHAT and CDR2 FNYEAQ come from the germline V gene (reference sequence). The chain's CDR3 is CASSLGQNTGELFF. The CDR3, as DNA: TGTGCCAGCAGCTTAGGTCAGAACACCGGGGAGCTGTTTTTT.

This chain links TRBV5-1 with TRBJ1-1; D not certain. V lost 1 base and J 5 bases, leaving 9 bases between the germline ends. The V gene's germline CDR1 is SGHRS and CDR2 YFSETQ. This CDR3 is 13 amino acids long. This chain's CDR3 is CASSLTGRTEAFF. CDR3 nucleotides: TGCGCCAGCAGCTTGACGGGTAGGACTGAAGCTTTCTTT.

The chain is built from TRBV7-9 and TRBJ1-1; D is perhaps TRBD1 (6 bases). Trimming took off 0 bases at V and 0 bases at J, with 20 bases between the two ends. CDR1 is SEHNR and CDR2 is FQNEAQ in the germline V gene (reference sequence). The CDR3 extends over 19 amino acids. The DNA of the CDR3 is TGTGCCAGCAGCTTAGCGCACCAGGGGCCTTCCACCATGAACACTGAAGCTTTCTTT. This gives the protein CASSLAHQGPSTMNTEAFF.

V gene TRBV6-5 combines with J gene TRBJ1-2; perhaps TRBD1 as D (6 bases). Trimming took 5 bases from V and 4 from J, leaving 17 bases between them. CDR1 and CDR2 (germline): MNHEY, SVGAGI. This CDR3 is 15 amino acids long. CDR3 protein: CASSHREDSFYGYTF. The CDR3 coding sequence is TGTGCCAGCAGTCACCGAGAGGACAGCTTCTATGGCTACACCTTC.

This clone was observed once. The V and J genes are TRBV30 and TRBJ2-5, with 8 positions matching TRBD2. This CDR3 comprises 13 residues. Trimming took 2 bases from V and 10 from J; bases not matched to a gene: 9. The germline gives CDR1 GTSNPN, CDR2 SVGIG (reference sequence). For the CDR3, the DNA is TGTGCCTGGAGTTCCAGAGCGGGGGCGATCCAGTACTTC. Translation: CAWSSRAGAIQYF.

V gene TRBV7-2 combines with J gene TRBJ2-3, with 10 bases identical to TRBD2. Losses at the gene ends were 4 bases for V and 3 bases for J; bases not matched to a gene: 1. Germline V gene sequence: CDR1 SGHTA, CDR2 FQGNSA. The CDR3 contains 14 residues. The CDR3 DNA follows: TGTGCCAGCAGCTCTAGCGGGGGAACAGATACGCAGTATTTT. This gives the protein CASSSSGGTDTQYF.

The chain uses TRBV2 and TRBJ1-1; no clear D gene. The CDR3 runs to 15 residues. Germline loops: CDR1 SNHLY, CDR2 FYNNEI. V gave up 4 bases and J gave up 1 base, with 13 bases separating them. CDR3: CASSAQTIRNTEAFF. CDR3 bases: TGTGCCAGCAGTGCCCAGACTATTCGGAACACTGAAGCTTTCTTT.

The rearrangement joins TRBV28 to TRBJ2-1; 9 bases map to TRBD1. Germline CDR1 is MDHEN and CDR2 is SYDVKM. CDR3 length equals 15 residues. J was trimmed by 9 bases and V by 3 bases; bases with no gene match: 9. CDR3 coding DNA: TGTGCCAGCAGTTTGGCCGGGACAGGGAATGGTGAGCAGTTCTTC. Translating gives CASSLAGTGNGEQFF.

The chain employs TRBV30 and TRBJ1-1, with 9 nucleotides matching TRBD1. This CDR3 has 13 amino acids. V trimming: 8 bases; J trimming: 4 bases; junction bases outside the gene matches: 8. Per germline, CDR1 GTSNPN and CDR2 SVGIG (reference sequence). The CDR3 is CAGTGGWGTEAFF. The CDR3 DNA reads as TGTGCCGGAACAGGGGGCTGGGGCACTGAAGCTTTCTTT.

The chain links TRBV4-1 to TRBJ1-4, with unresolved D. V shed 4 bases and J shed 4 bases, with 22 bases lying between them. There are 18 residues in the CDR3. Germline lookup yields CDR1 MGHRA and CDR2 YSYEKL. In nucleotides, the CDR3 is TGCGCCAGCAGCCCCTCACGACCAGCGCGGTCCGGTAATGAAAAACTGTTTTTT. Residues: CASSPSRPARSGNEKLFF.

The chain recombines TRBV28 with TRBJ1-6; 9 nucleotides align to TRBD1. Germline CDR1 and CDR2: MDHEN and SYDVKM. The CDR3 contains 19 residues. The V gene end was trimmed by 7 bases and the J gene end by 0 bases; junction bases not matched to a gene: 13. The CDR3 loop is CASNPLPGTGSSYNSPLHF. DNA of the CDR3: TGTGCCAGCAACCCACTGCCCGGGACAGGGAGCTCCTATAATTCACCCCTCCACTTT.

The table lists this clone with a count of one. The V and J genes are TRBV2 and TRBJ2-1; 8 bases line up with TRBD2. The J segment lost 8 bases and the V segment lost 0 bases, leaving 6 bases of the junction unmatched. CDR1 SNHLY and CDR2 FYNNEI come from the germline V gene. The CDR3 is 15 residues long. This CDR3 is CASSEAPGGIDEQFF. CDR3 bases: TGTGCCAGCAGTGAAGCCCCGGGGGGGATCGATGAGCAGTTCTTC.

The rearrangement uses TRBV11-3 and TRBJ1-4; 7 positions match TRBD1. The CDR3 has 14 amino acids. V gave up 3 bases and J gave up 6 bases; unmatched junction bases: 4. CDR1 SGHNT and CDR2 YENEEA come from the germline V gene. Here the CDR3 DNA reads TGTGCCAGCAGCTTCGACAGGGCAGATGAAAAACTGTTTTTT. This codes for CASSFDRADEKLFF.

The rearrangement links TRBV27 to TRBJ1-6, with TRBD1 identical over 7 bases. Losses at the gene ends were 0 bases for V and 8 bases for J; bases not matched to a gene: 4. CDR3 size: 15 residues. Per the germline V gene, CDR1 is MNHEY and CDR2 is SMNVEV (reference sequence). Here the CDR3 DNA reads TGTGCCAGCAGTTTATCTCAGGGGGGAGATTCACCCCTCCACTTT. Translation gives CASSLSQGGDSPLHF.

This chain joins TRBV6-5 and TRBJ2-3; 11 bases agree with TRBD2. The CDR3 is made up of 14 amino acids. In germline, CDR1 is MNHEY, CDR2 SVGAGI. V gave up 5 bases and J gave up 3 bases; unmatched junction bases: 1. The CDR3 nucleotides are TGTGCCAGCAGTCCTAGCGGGGGGACAGATACGCAGTATTTT. It specifies CASSPSGGTDTQYF.

The table lists this clone with a count of one. Germline is not matched at one junction end, which may reflect a read error. The CDR3 is CASSYSSRGEVIF. DNA for the CDR3: TGTGCCAGCAGTTACTCGAGTAGAGGGGAGGTGATTTTT. The gene calls are TRBV6-6 and TRBJ1-4, with a possible D match to TRBD1 (5 bases). CDR1 MNHNY and CDR2 SVGAGI come from the germline V gene (reference sequence). This CDR3 comprises 13 residues.

The chain is built from TRBV3-1 (or the pseudogene TRBV3-2) and TRBJ1-2, with D tentatively TRBD1 (6 bases). This CDR3 is 14 amino acids long. The V gene lost 4 bases and the J gene lost 3 bases, with 12 bases spanning the gap. Germline values: CDR1 LGHDT, CDR2 YNNKEL (reference sequence). The CDR3 bases are TGTGCCAGCAGCCTAGGGGGTGGAGACTATGGCTACACCTTC. It codes for CASSLGGGDYGYTF.

CDR3 nucleotide sequence: TGTGCCAGCAGTTATTCGGGGTACTTCACAGATACGCAGTATTTT. Translated, it gives CASSYSGYFTDTQYF. The chain employs TRBV6-5 and TRBJ2-3; a possible D gene is TRBD2 (5 bases). Trimming pared 3 bases from V and 2 bases from J, leaving 12 bases between. The CDR3 is 15 residues long. Germline loops: CDR1 MNHEY, CDR2 SVGAGI.

The rearrangement joins TRBV6-6 to TRBJ2-3, with 7 positions matching TRBD2. Germline CDR1 and CDR2: MNHNY and SVGAGI (reference sequence). The CDR3 covers 14 residues. The ends lost 5 bases at V and 2 bases at J; junction bases unmatched: 4. The DNA of the CDR3 is TGTGCCAGCAGTACGGGGGGAATCACAGATACGCAGTATTTT. Amino acids: CASSTGGITDTQYF.

In DNA, the CDR3 is TGTGCCAGCTCCCTCAATCAGCCCCAGCATTTT. It encodes CASSLNQPQHF. The chain carries TRBV16 and TRBJ1-5, with D uncertain. The CDR3 length is 11 residues. Trimming removed 8 bases at V and 3 bases at J, with 5 bases between. CDR1 is KGHSY and CDR2 is FQNENV in the germline V gene.

This clone was observed a handful of times. The chain is built from TRBV4-2 and TRBJ2-3; 9 nucleotides align to TRBD2. In germline, CDR1 is LGHNA, CDR2 YNFKEQ. Unmatched junction bases numbered 9, after V lost 0 bases and J lost 5 bases. This CDR3 is 17 amino acids long. The CDR3, as DNA: TGTGCCAGCAGCCAAGAGCAGGCGGGGGGGCCAGGAGATACGCAGTATTTT. This gives the protein CASSQEQAGGPGDTQYF.

This clone was seen only a few times. This chain links TRBV9 with TRBJ2-1; 7 bases agree with TRBD1. V trimming: 4 bases; J trimming: 3 bases; junction bases outside the gene matches: 4. The CDR3 spans 14 residues. The germline CDR1 and CDR2 sequences are SGDLS and YYNGEE. Here the CDR3 reads CASSPRTGYNEQFF. CDR3 DNA sequence: TGTGCCAGCAGCCCCCGGACAGGCTACAATGAGCAGTTCTTC. Looking up the rest from reference TRBV9 and TRBJ2-1 gives the full variable domain: DSGVTQTPKHLITATGQRVTLRCSPRSGDLSVYWYQQSLDQGLQFLIQYYNGEERAKGNILERFSAQQFPDLHSELNLSSLELGDSALYFCASSPRTGYNEQFFGPGTRLTVL.

The V call is TRBV2, the J call TRBJ2-7; TRBD2 aligns across 8 bases. V lost 11 bases and J lost 2; bases outside the gene matches: 8. Germline-derived CDR1 and CDR2 are SNHLY and FYNNEI. The CDR3 consists of 13 residues. The CDR3 region is CAGFQRGTYEQYF. The CDR3 DNA reads TGTGCCGGATTTCAGCGGGGGACCTACGAGCAGTACTTC.

The rearrangement links TRBV12-3 or TRBV12-4 to TRBJ1-2, with 7 bases fitting TRBD1. CDR3 length: 13 residues. The J segment lost 7 bases and the V segment lost 5 bases, leaving 7 bases of the junction unmatched. The CDR3 region is CASSTDRVSGYTF. DNA of the CDR3: TGTGCCAGCAGTACCGACAGGGTTTCTGGCTACACCTTC.

V is TRBV27 and J is TRBJ1-1; 10 nucleotides agree with TRBD1. The CDR3 consists of 20 residues. Per the germline V gene, CDR1 is MNHEY and CDR2 is SMNVEV (reference sequence). V lost 1 base to trimming and J lost 4 bases; unmatched junction nucleotides: 18. The CDR3 DNA is TGTGCCAGCAGTTTATTACCGTACCCGGGACAGGGGAATCTAAGCACTGAAGCTTTCTTT. It encodes CASSLLPYPGQGNLSTEAFF.

The chain is built from TRBV2 and TRBJ1-2; TRBD1 matches at 8 bases. CDR1 and CDR2 from the germline V gene are SNHLY and FYNNEI. The CDR3 contains 12 residues. Germline trimming cut 3 bases from V and 8 bases from J; bases unmatched to any gene: 2. The CDR3 protein is CASSDRDRGYTF. DNA of the CDR3: TGTGCCAGCAGTGATAGGGACAGGGGCTACACCTTC. Variable domain in full (rest from reference TRBV2 and TRBJ1-2): EPEVTQTPSHQVTQMGQEVILRCVPISNHLYFYWYRQILGQKVEFLVSFYNNEISEKSEIFDDQFSVERPDGSNFTLKIRSTKLEDSAMYFCASSDRDRGYTFGSGTRLTVV.